This T cell receptor beta chain was captured by sequencing in a study of blood T cells in healthy people across ages. Study-wide findings and caveats: Any conclusive comparison of naive versus antigen-experienced cells was prevented by using unsorted PBMCs.

Using a J-beta primer mix together with a sample-barcoded 5' primer, a second PCR was run for about 7 to 12 cycles. TCRdb redid the calling of the 5' RACE reads with MiXCR, one entry per CDR3 protein. This table holds 1.5 million to 2 million distinct CDR3 sequences, about 35% found once. The CDR3 consists of 12 residues. Germline-derived CDR1 and CDR2 are SQVTM and ANQGSEA. Turning to this clonotype: No antigen is known for it. A junction boundary mismatches the germline segment, possibly from a read error.

The sample was blood. This receptor was identified in a woman younger than 45 in good health. The chain couples TRBV29-1 to TRBJ1-2, with no clear D. The CDR3 coding sequence is TGCAGCGATGAAGTCTTATGGGGTGGCTACACCTTC. Encoded protein: CSDEVLWGGYTF.